These 22 T cell receptor beta chains came from one sample sequenced in a study of blood T cell repertoires in COVID-19. The method was immunoSEQ multiplex PCR; TCRdb's version includes in-frame clones alone and lacks a portion of them. The data hold roughly 130,000 clones, with 88% observed a single time. The sequenced sample consisted of peripheral blood. These receptors all come from a human donor with COVID-19, enrolled during active disease. The donor label of this sample is uncertain.

The chain carries TRBV27 and TRBJ1-6, with D unresolved. The V gene lost 3 bases and the J gene lost 6 bases, with 9 bases spanning the gap. The CDR3 consists of 14 residues. From germline, CDR1 is MNHEY and CDR2 SMNVEV (reference sequence). CDR3 amino acids: CASSLAQLNSPLHF. The CDR3, as DNA: TGTGCCAGCAGTTTGGCACAGCTTAATTCACCCCTCCACTTT.

The chain recombines TRBV5-1 with TRBJ2-2; TRBD1 matches at 11 bases. This CDR3 is 19 amino acids long. The germline V gene encodes CDR1 SGHRS and CDR2 YFSETQ. Germline trimming cut 0 bases from V and 0 bases from J; bases unmatched to any gene: 7. The CDR3 region is CASSLVGQGAPANTGELFF. CDR3 DNA: TGCGCCAGCAGCTTGGTAGGACAGGGGGCACCAGCGAACACCGGGGAGCTGTTTTTT.

This clone was seen at least ten times. The J gene is TRBJ2-5, the V gene TRBV7-2, with D maybe TRBD2 (5 bases). CDR1 and CDR2 (germline): SGHTA, FQGNSA. The CDR3 is 18 amino acids. The V end was cut by 3 bases, the J end by 5 bases, with 25 bases between. The CDR3 region has the DNA TGTGCCAGCAGCTTGGCGGACCTCTCGGGCGGGCGCGGGGAGACCCAGTACTTC. It is translated as CASSLADLSGGRGETQYF.

The rearrangement links TRBV5-1 to TRBJ1-1; 7 nucleotides match TRBD1. Germline lookup yields CDR1 SGHRS and CDR2 YFSETQ. With V trimmed by 4 bases and J by 3 bases, 9 bases remained unmatched. The CDR3 is made up of 15 amino acids. The CDR3 DNA sequence: TGCGCCAGCAGCCAAACAGGGGATGTGGACACTGAAGCTTTCTTT. Amino acid sequence: CASSQTGDVDTEAFF.

The rearrangement joins TRBV2 to TRBJ1-3; D is ambiguous. The CDR3 is 14 residues long. The ends were cut back, 6 bases at V and 0 bases at J, with 9 bases in the middle. Germline V gene lookup returns CDR1 SNHLY and CDR2 FYNNEI. The CDR3 here is CASRRESSGNTIYF. CDR3 nucleotide sequence: TGTGCCAGCAGACGGGAGAGCTCTGGAAACACCATATATTTT. Drawing the rest from reference TRBV2 and TRBJ1-3, the complete variable domain is EPEVTQTPSHQVTQMGQEVILRCVPISNHLYFYWYRQILGQKVEFLVSFYNNEISEKSEIFDDQFSVERPDGSNFTLKIRSTKLEDSAMYFCASRRESSGNTIYFGEGSWLTVV.

This clone was counted once. The rearrangement joins TRBV12-3 or TRBV12-4 to TRBJ2-7, with 8 bases aligning to TRBD1. V trimming: 5 bases; J trimming: 6 bases; junction bases outside the gene matches: 6. This CDR3 is built from 13 residues. In DNA form, the CDR3 reads TGTGCCAGCAGTCCAGGGGGCTGGTCCGAGCAGTACTTC. Its protein product is CASSPGGWSEQYF.

The chain couples TRBV13 to TRBJ2-7; tentative D call: TRBD1 (6 bases). The CDR3 runs to 14 residues. Trimming pared 5 bases from V and 1 base from J, leaving 12 bases between. Germline V gene sequence: CDR1 PRHDT, CDR2 FYEKMQ (reference sequence). CDR3 protein: CASSRGQFSYEQYF. The CDR3 DNA reads as TGTGCCAGCAGCCGAGGACAGTTTTCCTACGAGCAGTACTTC. Full variable domain (missing parts from reference TRBV13 and TRBJ2-7): AAGVIQSPRHLIKEKRETATLKCYPIPRHDTVYWYQQGPGQDPQFLISFYEKMQSDKGSIPDRFSAQQFSDYHSELNMSSLELGDSALYFCASSRGQFSYEQYFGPGTRLTVT.

The rearrangement uses TRBV6-5 and TRBJ2-1; TRBD2 aligns across 11 bases. Germline CDR1 reads MNHEY; CDR2 reads SVGAGI. J lost 7 bases, V lost 6 bases, and 8 bases had no gene match. CDR3 size: 15 residues. The CDR3 protein is CASSTLAGAGNEQFF. CDR3 in DNA: TGTGCCAGCAGCACACTAGCGGGAGCGGGAAATGAGCAGTTCTTC.

The rearrangement links TRBV7-9 to TRBJ1-5; 9 nucleotides line up with TRBD1. Per germline, CDR1 SEHNR and CDR2 FQNEAQ (reference sequence). Germline trimming cut 0 bases from V and 12 bases from J; bases unmatched to any gene: 3. The CDR3 extends over 13 amino acids. The CDR3 spells CASSLAGTGFQHF. In nucleotides, the CDR3 is TGTGCCAGCAGCTTAGCAGGGACAGGGTTCCAGCATTTT.

On this clone itself: Other DNA sequences in the sample encode the same CDR3. V gene TRBV11-2 combines with J gene TRBJ2-7; unclear D gene. Trimming left V 2 bases short and J 4 bases short, with 6 bases between. Looked up from germline, CDR1 is SGHAT and CDR2 is FQNNGV. There are 12 residues in the CDR3. CDR3 residues: CASSLSGYEQYF. DNA of the CDR3: TGTGCCAGCAGCTTATCCGGGTACGAGCAGTACTTC.

This chain joins TRBV4-2 and TRBJ1-2; the D is unclear. The germline V gene encodes CDR1 LGHNA and CDR2 YNFKEQ. This CDR3 contains 12 residues. V lost 0 bases to trimming and J lost 8 bases, with 7 bases between them. This CDR3 reads CASSQDAAGYTF. CDR3 DNA sequence: TGTGCCAGCAGCCAAGATGCGGCGGGCTACACCTTC.

The rearrangement uses TRBV6-1 and TRBJ1-1, with D maybe TRBD1 (6 bases). With 1 base removed from V and 9 bases from J, the gap between germline ends came to 15 bases. The germline V gene encodes CDR1 MNHNS and CDR2 SASEGT. CDR3 size: 14 residues. The CDR3: CASSEGSGQLQAFF. CDR3 nucleotides: TGTGCCAGCAGTGAAGGGAGTGGACAGCTCCAAGCTTTCTTT.

The V call is TRBV5-4, the J call TRBJ2-3; TRBD1 agrees at 9 bases. J lost 5 bases, V lost 4 bases, and 8 bases had no gene match. The CDR3 has 15 residues. Germline V gene lookup returns CDR1 SGHNT and CDR2 YYREEE (reference sequence). The CDR3 here is CASSTPQGAGDTQYF. DNA for the CDR3: TGTGCCAGCAGCACCCCACAGGGGGCAGGAGATACGCAGTATTTT.

This chain joins TRBV11-2 and TRBJ1-1; TRBD1 might be the D (6 bases). The germline V and J ends were trimmed by 2 bases and 7 bases, with 11 bases remaining between them. CDR1 and CDR2 from the germline V gene are SGHAT and FQNNGV. The CDR3 totals 13 residues. The CDR3 DNA is TGTGCCAGCAGCTTATTCAGGGGCGATGAAGCTTTCTTT. This translates into CASSLFRGDEAFF.

The chain couples TRBV6-6 to TRBJ1-2; D perhaps matches TRBD1 (6 bases). The V end lost 9 bases, the J end lost 8 bases, and 25 bases lay between the germline ends. This CDR3 is built from 15 residues. CDR1 and CDR2 (germline): MNHNY, SVGAGI (reference sequence). CDR3 coding DNA: TGTGCCAGAGGATTCACAGGGAATCATTCTGGCGGCTACACCTTC. Translating gives CARGFTGNHSGGYTF.

The chain has TRBV7-9 and TRBJ2-5; D perhaps matches TRBD1 (5 bases). This CDR3 contains 15 residues. Trimming stripped 3 bases from V and 5 bases from J, with 16 bases between. Germline-derived CDR1 and CDR2 are SEHNR and FQNEAQ (reference sequence). The CDR3 reads CASSFTGGLGETQYF. The CDR3 DNA sequence: TGTGCCAGCAGCTTTACAGGTGGCCTGGGGGAGACCCAGTACTTC. Filled out from reference TRBV7-9 and TRBJ2-5, the complete variable domain reads DTGVSQNPRHKITKRGQNVTFRCDPISEHNRLYWYRQTLGQGPEFLTYFQNEAQLEKSRLLSDRFSAERPKGSFSTLEIQRTEQGDSAMYLCASSFTGGLGETQYFGPGTRLLVL.

The chain links TRBV6-4 to TRBJ1-5; no firm D call. The CDR3 totals 13 residues. The V and J ends lost 3 bases and 4 bases respectively, with 7 bases between them. CDR1 and CDR2 (germline): MRHNA, SNTAGT. The CDR3 region has the DNA TGTGCCAGCAGTGAAGGCGGTAATCAGCCCCAGCATTTT. Protein sequence: CASSEGGNQPQHF.

The chain employs TRBV5-1 and TRBJ1-4; 8 nucleotides agree with TRBD1. V lost 1 base to trimming and J lost 14 bases; unmatched junction nucleotides: 10. Germline lookup yields CDR1 SGHRS and CDR2 YFSETQ. The CDR3 covers 14 residues. CDR3 amino acids: CASSLRGQGLGLFF. For the CDR3, the DNA is TGCGCCAGCAGCTTGAGAGGACAGGGCCTGGGGCTGTTTTTT.

About this clone: Mismatch with germline at one junction end may stem from a read error. The chain recombines TRBV25-1 with TRBJ2-3; a weak D match, TRBD1 (6 bases). The CDR3 consists of 15 residues. Germline V lookup: CDR1 MGHDK, CDR2 SYGVNS. The CDR3 DNA is TGTGCCGGCAGTGAATTGGACAGTGACACAGATACGCAGTATTTT. Translating it yields CAGSELDSDTDTQYF.

This rearrangement joins TRBV24-1 to TRBJ2-1, with 8 positions matching TRBD1. Looked up from germline, CDR1 is KGHDR and CDR2 is SFDVKD. This CDR3 is built from 12 residues. J was trimmed by 14 bases and V by 4 bases; bases with no gene match: 6. CDR3 nucleotides: TGTGCCACCAGTGAGCCGGGACAGGCAAAGTTCTTC. It encodes CATSEPGQAKFF.

The chain recombines TRBV20-1 with TRBJ2-3; D is ambiguous. Germline V lookup: CDR1 DFQATT, CDR2 SNEGSKA (reference sequence). CDR3 length: 11 amino acids. V was pared by 5 bases and J by 6 bases, with 9 bases between. CDR3 DNA sequence: TGCAGTGCTGTTACCCGGGATACGCAGTATTTT. This codes for CSAVTRDTQYF.

This chain connects TRBV5-4 to TRBJ1-6; TRBD1 aligns across 8 bases. Trimming removed 5 bases from V and 7 bases from J; junction bases left unmatched: 5. The CDR3 spans 14 residues. CDR1 is SGHNT, CDR2 YYREEE, per germline (reference sequence). The CDR3 DNA is TGTGCCAGCAGTCCAGGGGGCCGCAATTCACCCCTCCACTTT. Protein: CASSPGGRNSPLHF.